Shown below are 22 T cell receptor beta chains from a single sample sequenced in a study of cytomegalovirus exposure and HLA in healthy donors. Vbeta (60) and Jbeta (13) primers were used in the PCR. Data came from immunoSEQ multiplex PCR; TCRdb stores just in-frame clones and leaves some out. The table has some 150,000 clones, over 60% seen once. Source material: PBMCs. All receptors derive from a male donor in good health and CMV-seronegative.

This chain connects TRBV9 to TRBJ1-2; 8 nucleotides line up with TRBD1. CDR1 SGDLS and CDR2 YYNGEE come from the germline V gene. After removal of 3 bases from V and 1 base from J, the junction contained 11 bases not matched to a gene. CDR3 length: 17 residues. As DNA, the CDR3 is TGTGCCAGCAGCGCCGATTCCAACAGGGGGGATAACTATGGCTACACCTTC. This translates into CASSADSNRGDNYGYTF. Complete variable domain (other parts from reference TRBV9 and TRBJ1-2): DSGVTQTPKHLITATGQRVTLRCSPRSGDLSVYWYQQSLDQGLQFLIQYYNGEERAKGNILERFSAQQFPDLHSELNLSSLELGDSALYFCASSADSNRGDNYGYTFGSGTRLTVV.

Details on this clone: The germline gene is not matched at one end of the junction; a read error may be the cause. This chain connects TRBV19 to TRBJ2-5; 9 bases fit TRBD2. The CDR3 loop spans 17 amino acids. Germline values: CDR1 LNHDA, CDR2 SQIVND (reference sequence). The CDR3 sequence: CASSLAGAPVVEETQYF. The CDR3 DNA follows: TGTGCCAGTAGTTTAGCGGGAGCCCCGGTGGTGGAAGAAACCCAGTACTTC.

This clone was counted only a few times. V is TRBV5-1 and J is TRBJ2-3; 12 nucleotides align to TRBD2. This CDR3 has 16 amino acids. After removal of 1 base from V and 4 bases from J, the junction contained 4 bases not matched to a gene. Per germline, CDR1 SGHRS and CDR2 YFSETQ. CDR3 loop: CASSLRASGGADTQYF. The CDR3 DNA sequence: TGCGCCAGCAGCTTGCGGGCTAGCGGGGGGGCAGATACGCAGTATTTT.

V gene TRBV19 combines with J gene TRBJ2-1, with 9 bases identical to TRBD1. Looked up from germline, CDR1 is LNHDA and CDR2 is SQIVND (reference sequence). CDR3 length: 17 residues. Unmatched junction bases numbered 6, after V lost 1 base and J lost 2 bases. The CDR3 sequence is CASSIGPGTGPYNEQFF. CDR3 in DNA: TGTGCCAGTAGTATAGGACCCGGGACAGGGCCCTACAATGAGCAGTTCTTC.

The chain has TRBV19 and TRBJ1-1; D unclear. Germline V gene data show CDR1 as LNHDA and CDR2 as SQIVND (reference sequence). V lost 7 bases and J lost 5, with 17 bases in between. CDR3 size: 14 residues. CDR3 in DNA: TGTGCCAGTACCTTCGGGCGGGCTTGGACTGAAGCTTTCTTT. This translates into CASTFGRAWTEAFF. Supplemented by reference TRBV19 and TRBJ1-1, the full variable domain reads DGGITQSPKYLFRKEGQNVTLSCEQNLNHDAMYWYRQDPGQGLRLIYYSQIVNDFQKGDIAEGYSVSREKKESFPLTVTSAQKNPTAFYLCASTFGRAWTEAFFGQGTRLTVV.

As regards this clone: Additional DNA sequences in this sample encode the identical CDR3. This sequence joins TRBV6-5 and TRBJ2-7; 8 nucleotides match TRBD2. This CDR3 contains 13 residues. The V segment lost 11 bases and the J segment 3 bases; nucleotides outside the gene matches: 9. Germline-derived CDR1 and CDR2 are MNHEY and SVGAGI. The CDR3 sequence: CAVRTGGYYEQYF. The CDR3 DNA is TGTGCCGTACGGACGGGGGGGTACTACGAGCAGTACTTC.

The chain carries TRBV19 and TRBJ2-2; 8 nucleotides line up with TRBD1. Germline CDR1 reads LNHDA; CDR2 reads SQIVND (reference sequence). The CDR3 covers 18 residues. Unmatched junction bases numbered 13, after V lost 4 bases and J lost 3 bases. CDR3: CASSTDRALTKYTGELFF. The CDR3 coding sequence is TGTGCCAGTAGTACGGACAGGGCCCTAACCAAATACACCGGGGAGCTGTTTTTT.

The chain carries TRBV29-1 and TRBJ1-5, with 8 bases aligning to TRBD1. The CDR3 is 13 residues long. The V gene's germline CDR1 is SQVTM and CDR2 ANQGSEA. V shed 4 bases and J 1 base; nucleotides not matched to a gene: 0. In nucleotides, the CDR3 is TGCAGCGTTGCAGGGGGCAGCAATCAGCCCCAGCATTTT. The encoded protein is CSVAGGSNQPQHF.

V gene TRBV19 combines with J gene TRBJ2-7; tentative D call: TRBD1 (6 bases). This CDR3 spans 15 amino acids. Germline CDR1 and CDR2: LNHDA and SQIVND (reference sequence). The V end lost 10 bases, the J end lost 1 base, and 20 bases lay between the germline ends. CDR3 in amino acids: CATAPGTPGSYEQYF. The CDR3 DNA reads as TGTGCCACCGCCCCCGGGACACCCGGATCCTACGAGCAGTACTTC.

This clone was counted a single time. This chain connects TRBV5-8 to TRBJ2-5, with 7 bases matching TRBD1. With 4 bases clipped from V and 2 bases from J, the junction kept 11 bases outside the gene matches. The CDR3 runs to 16 residues. CDR1 is SGHTS, CDR2 YDEGEE, per germline. The CDR3 DNA follows: TGTGCCAGCAGCCCACCGCCAGGGACAGTTCAAGAGACCCAGTACTTC. It translates to CASSPPPGTVQETQYF.

The chain employs TRBV7-2 and TRBJ2-5; TRBD2 matches at 7 bases. This CDR3 has 15 amino acids. Germline CDR1 is SGHTA and CDR2 is FQGNSA. V lost 5 bases and J lost 0; bases outside the gene matches: 6. In DNA form, the CDR3 reads TGTGCCAGCAGCATCCGACTAGCCAACCAAGAGACCCAGTACTTC. Translated, it gives CASSIRLANQETQYF. The full variable domain, with the rest looked up from reference TRBV7-2 and TRBJ2-5, is GAGVSQSPSNKVTEKGKDVELRCDPISGHTALYWYRQSLGQGLEFLIYFQGNSAPDKSGLPSDRFSAERTGGSVSTLTIQRTQQEDSAVYLCASSIRLANQETQYFGPGTRLLVL.

This chain joins TRBV27 and TRBJ2-3; 7 nucleotides align to TRBD1. The CDR3 length is 16 residues. CDR1 MNHEY and CDR2 SMNVEV come from the germline V gene (reference sequence). V was clipped by 5 bases and J by 4 bases; unmatched bases: 12. CDR3 DNA sequence: TGTGCCAGCAGTCCGTCCCAGGGGGAATACGCAGATACGCAGTATTTT. This codes for CASSPSQGEYADTQYF.

V usage is TRBV9 and J usage is TRBJ2-5; D possibly corresponds to TRBD2 (5 bases). The CDR3 consists of 13 residues. Between the trimmed V and J ends, which lost 0 bases and 2 bases, there was a span of 5 bases. Germline V gives CDR1 SGDLS, CDR2 YYNGEE. The CDR3 DNA reads as TGTGCCAGCAGCGTAGGAGGGCAAGAGACCCAGTACTTC. Translated, it gives CASSVGGQETQYF.

The rearrangement links TRBV7-9 to TRBJ1-3; D is uncertain. V lost 2 bases, J lost 0 bases, and 8 bases lay in between. There are 15 residues in the CDR3. Germline V gene lookup returns CDR1 SEHNR and CDR2 FQNEAQ (reference sequence). The CDR3 protein is CASSLQRSSGNTIYF. CDR3 DNA sequence: TGTGCCAGCAGCTTACAGAGGAGCTCTGGAAACACCATATATTTT.

The rearrangement uses TRBV14 and TRBJ2-5; a possible D gene is TRBD2 (6 bases). The length of the CDR3 is 16 residues. Trimming took off 2 bases at V and 3 bases at J, with 16 bases between the two ends. Germline CDR1 reads SGHDN; CDR2 reads FVKESK. The CDR3: CASSQWRTGGEETQYF. For the CDR3, the DNA is TGTGCCAGCAGCCAATGGAGAACGGGCGGGGAAGAGACCCAGTACTTC.

This clone was detected only once. The chain links TRBV11-2 to TRBJ2-5; D is ambiguous. The tail of the sequence fits TRBJ2-7 better, so the J call may be wrong. Germline CDR1 and CDR2: SGHAT and FQNNGV. The length of the CDR3 is 12 residues. CDR3 sequence (DNA): TGTGCCAGCAGCTTGGTGTGGTACGAGCAGTACTTC. Protein: CASSLVWYEQYF.

The chain has TRBV5-1 and TRBJ2-5; perhaps TRBD1 as D (6 bases). This CDR3 is 15 amino acids long. Trimming took off 0 bases at V and 5 bases at J, with 14 bases between the two ends. Germline V gives CDR1 SGHRS, CDR2 YFSETQ. Here the CDR3 reads CASSLVGGATETQYF. CDR3 DNA sequence: TGCGCCAGCAGCTTGGTTGGGGGCGCGACGGAGACCCAGTACTTC. Full variable domain (outside the CDR3, taken from reference TRBV5-1 and TRBJ2-5): KAGVTQTPRYLIKTRGQQVTLSCSPISGHRSVSWYQQTPGQGLQFLFEYFSETQRNKGNFPGRFSGRQFSNSRSEMNVSTLELGDSALYLCASSLVGGATETQYFGPGTRLLVL.

V is TRBV29-1 and J is TRBJ1-1; 8 bases are shared with TRBD1. The CDR3 is 15 amino acids. The ends lost 5 bases at V and 5 bases at J; junction bases unmatched: 13. Germline V gene data show CDR1 as SQVTM and CDR2 as ANQGSEA. For the CDR3, the DNA is TGCAGCGTTCAACTGTGGACAGGGCTGGATACTGAAGCTTTCTTT. Translating gives CSVQLWTGLDTEAFF.

This chain joins TRBV29-1 and TRBJ2-7, with 7 bases lining up with TRBD1. The CDR3 consists of 13 residues. The germline gives CDR1 SQVTM, CDR2 ANQGSEA. J gave up 2 bases and V 7 bases, and 8 bases lay outside the gene matches. CDR3 sequence (DNA): TGCAGCGGTCTCCGGGACAGCCCCTACGAGCAGTACTTC. Translated: CSGLRDSPYEQYF.

This sequence joins TRBV2 and TRBJ2-7; TRBD2 matches at 11 bases. This CDR3 has 16 residues. Germline V CDR1 and CDR2: SNHLY, FYNNEI. Unmatched junction bases numbered 4, after V lost 3 bases and J lost 0 bases. This CDR3 reads CASSERGLAVSYEQYF. DNA for the CDR3: TGTGCCAGCAGTGAGAGGGGACTAGCGGTCTCCTACGAGCAGTACTTC.

CDR3 bases: TGTGCCAGCAGTGCGCCGGGACAGGGGACGTCGTATGGAAAACTGTTTTTT. Its protein product is CASSAPGQGTSYGKLFF. The rearrangement links TRBV25-1 to TRBJ1-4; 10 positions match TRBD1. Germline lookup yields CDR1 MGHDK and CDR2 SYGVNS. The V gene end was trimmed by 4 bases and the J gene end by 10 bases; junction bases not matched to a gene: 15. The CDR3 is 17 amino acids.

Only a few counts were recorded for this clone. The chain carries TRBV25-1 and TRBJ1-3; no definite D call. Germline CDR1 reads MGHDK; CDR2 reads SYGVNS. V gave up 1 base and J gave up 4 bases, with 17 bases separating them. The length of the CDR3 is 17 residues. In nucleotides, the CDR3 is TGTGCCAGCAGTGAATCCTTCCCGTTGTCAGAAGGAAACACCATATATTTT. Translation: CASSESFPLSEGNTIYF.